The clone carrying this TCR beta chain was counted once. Its antigen remains unknown. Profiled with immunoSEQ multiplex PCR; TCRdb holds only in-frame clones, not every one. The data hold 73,000 or so clones, with almost 85% observed a single time. This sample is part of a study of a mutant IDH1 vaccine in newly diagnosed glioma. Study-wide context: Of treated patients, around 62% were men and 37.5% women, averaging about 40 years.

The sample's time point: week 35, safety follow-up. Doses comprised 300 ug of mutant IDH1 20-mer peptide each, plus topical imiquimod. V shed 5 bases and J shed 5 bases, with 19 bases lying between them. The germline gives CDR1 SGHTA, CDR2 FQGNSA. The length of the CDR3 is 16 residues. This receptor was obtained from a man between 18 and 35 years old with glioma. This chain uses TRBV7-2 with TRBJ2-1; unclear D gene. The sequencing here drew on PBMCs, taken from a glioma patient whose treatment included an IDH1 peptide vaccine. CDR3 nucleotides: TGTGCCAGCAGCCCACAAAGACTGAAAACCCACAATGAGCAGTTCTTC. Translation: CASSPQRLKTHNEQFF. Looking up the rest from reference TRBV7-2 and TRBJ2-1 gives the full variable domain: GAGVSQSPSNKVTEKGKDVELRCDPISGHTALYWYRQSLGQGLEFLIYFQGNSAPDKSGLPSDRFSAERTGGSVSTLTIQRTQQEDSAVYLCASSPQRLKTHNEQFFGPGTRLTVL.